What follows describes a single TCR beta chain. The sample belongs to a study of response to subunit inactivated influenza vaccine. MiXCR was run by TCRdb on the RT-PCR reads, yielding one entry per CDR3 protein. The sample has a few hundred thousand distinct CDR3 sequences, 10% to 12% seen once. These data were also filed under a second study, of T cells expressing NK-cell markers. From that second work: UMIs were included in TCR beta cDNA generated by 5'RACE template switching. These clonotypes also led the CD3+CD56-NKG2C+ fraction in a few donors.

The receptor's source is a man aged 45-65 years who received an inactivated influenza vaccine. The sample here was PBMCs from blood, taken on the day of vaccination.

In nucleotides, the CDR3 is TGTGCCAGCGGAAAGTCAGATACGCAGTATTTT. Amino acids: CASGKSDTQYF. This chain uses TRBV6-2 or TRBV6-3 with TRBJ2-3; D uncertain. Germline V gene lookup returns CDR1 MNHEY and CDR2 SVGEGT. This CDR3 has 11 amino acids. V lost 8 bases to trimming and J lost 4 bases, with 7 bases between them.